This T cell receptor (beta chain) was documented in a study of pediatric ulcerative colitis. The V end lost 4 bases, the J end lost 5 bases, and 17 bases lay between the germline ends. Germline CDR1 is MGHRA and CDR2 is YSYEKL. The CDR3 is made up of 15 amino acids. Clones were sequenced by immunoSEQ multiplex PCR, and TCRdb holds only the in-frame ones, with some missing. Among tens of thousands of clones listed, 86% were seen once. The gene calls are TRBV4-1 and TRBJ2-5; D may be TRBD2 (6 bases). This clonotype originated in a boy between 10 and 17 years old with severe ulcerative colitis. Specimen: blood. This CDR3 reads CASSRLLTSSETQYF. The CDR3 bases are TGCGCCAGCAGCCGCCTCTTAACTAGCTCGGAGACCCAGTACTTC.